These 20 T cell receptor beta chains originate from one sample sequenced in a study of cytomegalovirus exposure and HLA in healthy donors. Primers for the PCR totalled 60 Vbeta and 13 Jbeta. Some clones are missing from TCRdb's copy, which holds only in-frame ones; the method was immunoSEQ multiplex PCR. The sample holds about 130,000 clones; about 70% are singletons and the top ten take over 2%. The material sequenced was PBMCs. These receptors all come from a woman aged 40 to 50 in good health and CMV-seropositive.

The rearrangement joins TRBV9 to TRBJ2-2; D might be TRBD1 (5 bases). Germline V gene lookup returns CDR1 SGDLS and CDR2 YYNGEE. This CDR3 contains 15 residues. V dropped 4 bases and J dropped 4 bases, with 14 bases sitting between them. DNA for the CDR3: TGTGCCAGCAGCATCGACCAAAGGGGCACCGGGGAGCTGTTTTTT. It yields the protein CASSIDQRGTGELFF.

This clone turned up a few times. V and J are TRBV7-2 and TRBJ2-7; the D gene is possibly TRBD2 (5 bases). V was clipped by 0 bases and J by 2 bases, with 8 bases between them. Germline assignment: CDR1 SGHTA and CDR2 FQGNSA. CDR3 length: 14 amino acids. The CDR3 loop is CASSLAGGPYEQYF. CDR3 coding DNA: TGTGCCAGCAGCTTAGCCGGCGGGCCCTACGAGCAGTACTTC.

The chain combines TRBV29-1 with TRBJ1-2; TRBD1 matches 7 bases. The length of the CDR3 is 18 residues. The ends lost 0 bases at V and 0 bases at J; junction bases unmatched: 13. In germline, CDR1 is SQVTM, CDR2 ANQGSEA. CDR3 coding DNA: TGCAGCGTTGAAGATCTATCGTACAGGGGAGGATCTAACTATGGCTACACCTTC. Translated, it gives CSVEDLSYRGGSNYGYTF.

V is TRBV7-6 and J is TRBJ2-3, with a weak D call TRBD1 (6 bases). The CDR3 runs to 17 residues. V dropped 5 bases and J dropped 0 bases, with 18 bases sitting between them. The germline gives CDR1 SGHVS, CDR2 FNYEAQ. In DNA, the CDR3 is TGTGCCAGCAGCCCCCGGACAGATCGCTTTAGCACAGATACGCAGTATTTT. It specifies CASSPRTDRFSTDTQYF.

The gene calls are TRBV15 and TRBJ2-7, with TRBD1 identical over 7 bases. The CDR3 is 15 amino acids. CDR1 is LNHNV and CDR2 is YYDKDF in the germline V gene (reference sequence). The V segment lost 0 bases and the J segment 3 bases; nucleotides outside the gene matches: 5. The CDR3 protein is CATSREGAGGYEQYF. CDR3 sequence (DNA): TGTGCCACCAGCAGAGAGGGGGCAGGGGGCTACGAGCAGTACTTC.

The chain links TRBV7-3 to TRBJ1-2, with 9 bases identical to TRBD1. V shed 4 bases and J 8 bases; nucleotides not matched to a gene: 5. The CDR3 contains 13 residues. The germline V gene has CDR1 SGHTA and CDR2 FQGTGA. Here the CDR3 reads CASSSTGGYGYTF. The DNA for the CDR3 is TGTGCCAGCAGCTCCACAGGGGGCTACGGCTACACCTTC.

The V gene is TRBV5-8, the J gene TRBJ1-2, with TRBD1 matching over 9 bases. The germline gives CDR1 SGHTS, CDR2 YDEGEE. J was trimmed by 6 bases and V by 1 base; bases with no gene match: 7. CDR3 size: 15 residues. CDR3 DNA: TGTGCCAGCAGCTTGCGTACCGGGACAGGGAATGGCTACACCTTC. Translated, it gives CASSLRTGTGNGYTF. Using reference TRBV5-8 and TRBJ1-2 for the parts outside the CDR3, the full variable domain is EAGVTQSPTHLIKTRGQQATLRCSPISGHTSVYWYQQALGLGLQFLLWYDEGEERNRGNFPPRFSGRQFPNYSSELNVNALELEDSALYLCASSLRTGTGNGYTFGSGTRLTVV.

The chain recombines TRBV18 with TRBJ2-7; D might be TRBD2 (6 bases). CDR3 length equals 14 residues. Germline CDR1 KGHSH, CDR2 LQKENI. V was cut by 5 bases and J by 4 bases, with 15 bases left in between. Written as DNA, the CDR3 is TGTGCCAGCTCAGATCCCGGGAGACCGTACGAGCAGTACTTC. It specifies CASSDPGRPYEQYF.

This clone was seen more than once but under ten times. The CDR3 coding sequence is TGTGCCAGCAGGTTACAAACAGATACGCAGTATTTT. This encodes CASRLQTDTQYF. The V and J genes are TRBV7-2 and TRBJ2-3; no firm D call. V was cut by 6 bases and J by 3 bases, with 7 bases left in between. The CDR3 spans 12 residues. Germline V gives CDR1 SGHTA, CDR2 FQGNSA.

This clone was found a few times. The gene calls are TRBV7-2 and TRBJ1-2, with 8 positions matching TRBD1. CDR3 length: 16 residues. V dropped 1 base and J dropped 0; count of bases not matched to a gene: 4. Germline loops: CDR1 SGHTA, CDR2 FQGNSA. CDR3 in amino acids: CASSLGGTGANYGYTF. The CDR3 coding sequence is TGTGCCAGCAGCTTAGGGGGGACAGGAGCTAACTATGGCTACACCTTC. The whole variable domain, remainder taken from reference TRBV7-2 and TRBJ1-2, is GAGVSQSPSNKVTEKGKDVELRCDPISGHTALYWYRQSLGQGLEFLIYFQGNSAPDKSGLPSDRFSAERTGGSVSTLTIQRTQQEDSAVYLCASSLGGTGANYGYTFGSGTRLTVV.

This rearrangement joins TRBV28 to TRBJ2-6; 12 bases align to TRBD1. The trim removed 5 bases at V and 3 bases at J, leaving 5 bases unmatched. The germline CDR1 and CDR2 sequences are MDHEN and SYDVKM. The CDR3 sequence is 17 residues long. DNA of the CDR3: TGTGCCAGCAGTCCAGGGACAGGGGGCTATGGGGCCAACGTCCTGACTTTC. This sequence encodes CASSPGTGGYGANVLTF.

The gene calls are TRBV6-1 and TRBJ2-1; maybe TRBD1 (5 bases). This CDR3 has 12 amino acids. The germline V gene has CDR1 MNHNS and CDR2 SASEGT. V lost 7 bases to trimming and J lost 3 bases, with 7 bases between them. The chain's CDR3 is CASKGIYNEQFF. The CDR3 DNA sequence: TGTGCCAGCAAGGGGATCTACAATGAGCAGTTCTTC.

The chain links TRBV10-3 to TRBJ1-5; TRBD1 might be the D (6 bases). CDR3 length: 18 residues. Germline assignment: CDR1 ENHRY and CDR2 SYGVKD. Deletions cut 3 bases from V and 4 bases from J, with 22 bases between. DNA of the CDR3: TGTGCCATCAGTGAATCGTCTGGTGCGCCCCAGGGGAATCAGCCCCAGCATTTT. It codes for CAISESSGAPQGNQPQHF.

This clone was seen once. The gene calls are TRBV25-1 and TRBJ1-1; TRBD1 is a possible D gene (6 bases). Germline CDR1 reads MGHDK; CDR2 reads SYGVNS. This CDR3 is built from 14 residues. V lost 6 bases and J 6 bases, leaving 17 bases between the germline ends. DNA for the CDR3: TGTGCCAGCAGGGGGGCCCAGGAAACCTCTGAAGCTTTCTTT. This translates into CASRGAQETSEAFF.

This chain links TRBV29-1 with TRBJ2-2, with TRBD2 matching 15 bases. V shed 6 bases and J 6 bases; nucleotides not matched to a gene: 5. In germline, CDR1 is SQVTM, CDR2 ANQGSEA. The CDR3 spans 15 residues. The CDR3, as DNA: TGCAGCGTCGGACTAGCGGGGGGGCATGCCGGGGAGCTGTTTTTT. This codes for CSVGLAGGHAGELFF.

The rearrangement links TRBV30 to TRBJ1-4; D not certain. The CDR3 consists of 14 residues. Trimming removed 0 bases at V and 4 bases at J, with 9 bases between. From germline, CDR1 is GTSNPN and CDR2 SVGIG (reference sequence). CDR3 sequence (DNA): TGTGCCTGGAGTGTACTAGGCTATAATGAAAAACTGTTTTTT. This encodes CAWSVLGYNEKLFF. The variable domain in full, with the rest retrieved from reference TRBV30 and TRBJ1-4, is SQTIHQWPATLVQPVGSPLSLECTVEGTSNPNLYWYRQAAGRGLQLLFYSVGIGQISSEVPQNLSASRPQDRQFILSSKKLLLSDSGFYLCAWSVLGYNEKLFFGSGTQLSVL.

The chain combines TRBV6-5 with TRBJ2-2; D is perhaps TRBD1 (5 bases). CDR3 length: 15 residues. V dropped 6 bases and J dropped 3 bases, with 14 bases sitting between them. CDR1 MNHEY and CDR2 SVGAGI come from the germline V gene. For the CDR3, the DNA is TGTGCCAGCAGCCCCAGGGTTTGGGACACCGGGGAGCTGTTTTTT. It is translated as CASSPRVWDTGELFF.

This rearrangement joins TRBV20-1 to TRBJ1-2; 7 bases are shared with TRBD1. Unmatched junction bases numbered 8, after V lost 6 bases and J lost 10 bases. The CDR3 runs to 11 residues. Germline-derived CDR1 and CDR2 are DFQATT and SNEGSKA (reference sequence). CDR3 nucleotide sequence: TGCAGTGCAGGGGAAGACAGGGACTACACCTTC. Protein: CSAGEDRDYTF.

This chain's CDR3 is CASSRDWSTEAFF. For the CDR3, the DNA is TGTGCCAGCAGCCGAGACTGGTCCACTGAAGCTTTCTTT. The chain employs TRBV6-6 and TRBJ1-1, with D hard to call. Germline CDR1 is MNHNY and CDR2 is SVGAGI (reference sequence). CDR3 length: 13 residues. Trimming shortened V by 6 bases and J by 4 bases, and 12 bases separated the two germline ends.

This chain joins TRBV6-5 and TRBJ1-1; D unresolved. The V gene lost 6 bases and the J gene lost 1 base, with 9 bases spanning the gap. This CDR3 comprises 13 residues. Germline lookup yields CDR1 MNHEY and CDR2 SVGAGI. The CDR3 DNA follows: TGTGCCAGCAGGAGGCGGGAGAACACTGAAGCTTTCTTT. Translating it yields CASRRRENTEAFF.